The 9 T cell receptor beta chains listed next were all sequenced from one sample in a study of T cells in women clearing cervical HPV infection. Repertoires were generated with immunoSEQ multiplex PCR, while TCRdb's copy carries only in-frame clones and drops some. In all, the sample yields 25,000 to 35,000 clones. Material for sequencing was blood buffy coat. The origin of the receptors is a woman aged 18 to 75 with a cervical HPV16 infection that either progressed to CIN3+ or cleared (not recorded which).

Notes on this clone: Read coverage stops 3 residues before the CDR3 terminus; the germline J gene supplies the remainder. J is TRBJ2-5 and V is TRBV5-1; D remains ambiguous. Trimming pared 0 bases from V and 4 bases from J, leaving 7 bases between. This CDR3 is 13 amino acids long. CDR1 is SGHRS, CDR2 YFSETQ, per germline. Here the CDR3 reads CASSLGGGETQYF. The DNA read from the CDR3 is TGCGCCAGCAGCTTGGGAGGTGGAGAGACC.

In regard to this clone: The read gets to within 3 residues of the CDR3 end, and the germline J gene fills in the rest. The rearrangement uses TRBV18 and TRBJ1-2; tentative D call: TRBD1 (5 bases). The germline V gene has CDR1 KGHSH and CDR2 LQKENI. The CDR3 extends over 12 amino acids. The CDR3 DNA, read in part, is TGTGCCAGCTCACCATCAGGGAATGAC. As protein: CASSPSGND. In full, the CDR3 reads CASSPSGNDYTF.

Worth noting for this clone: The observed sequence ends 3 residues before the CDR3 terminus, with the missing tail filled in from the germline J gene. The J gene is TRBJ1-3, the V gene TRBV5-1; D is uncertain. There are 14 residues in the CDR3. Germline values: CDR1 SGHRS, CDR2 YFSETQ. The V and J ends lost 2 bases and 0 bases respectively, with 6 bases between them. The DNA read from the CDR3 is TGCGCCAGCAGCTTAGCCCCCTCTGGAAACACC. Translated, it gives CASSLAPSGNT. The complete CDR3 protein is CASSLAPSGNTIYF. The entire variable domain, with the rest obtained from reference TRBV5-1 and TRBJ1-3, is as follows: KAGVTQTPRYLIKTRGQQVTLSCSPISGHRSVSWYQQTPGQGLQFLFEYFSETQRNKGNFPGRFSGRQFSNSRSEMNVSTLELGDSALYLCASSLAPSGNTIYFGEGSWLTVV.

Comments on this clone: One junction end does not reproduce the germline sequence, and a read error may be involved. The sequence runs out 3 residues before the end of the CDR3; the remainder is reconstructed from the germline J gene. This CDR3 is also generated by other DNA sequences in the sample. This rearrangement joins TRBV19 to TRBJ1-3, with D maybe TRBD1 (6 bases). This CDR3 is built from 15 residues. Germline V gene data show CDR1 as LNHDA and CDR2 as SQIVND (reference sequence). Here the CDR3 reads CASSMDRDSGNTIYF. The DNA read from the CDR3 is TGTGCCAGTAGTATGGACAGAGACTCTGGAAACACA.

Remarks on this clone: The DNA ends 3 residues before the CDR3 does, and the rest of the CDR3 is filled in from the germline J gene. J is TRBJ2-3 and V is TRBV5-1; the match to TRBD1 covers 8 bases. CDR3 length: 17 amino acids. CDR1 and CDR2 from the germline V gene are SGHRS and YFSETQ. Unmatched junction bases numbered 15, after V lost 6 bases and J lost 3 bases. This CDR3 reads CASTPRQGAMGTDTQYF. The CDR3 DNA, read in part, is TGCGCCAGCACCCCCCGGCAGGGGGCGATGGGGACAGATACG.

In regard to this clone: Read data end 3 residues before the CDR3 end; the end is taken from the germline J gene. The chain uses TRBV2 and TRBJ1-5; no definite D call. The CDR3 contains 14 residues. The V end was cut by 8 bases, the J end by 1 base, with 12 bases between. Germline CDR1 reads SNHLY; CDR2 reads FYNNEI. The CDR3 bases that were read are TGTGCCAGCCGGGTGGTCAGCAGCAATCAGCCC. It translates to CASRVVSSNQP. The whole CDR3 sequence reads CASRVVSSNQPQHF.

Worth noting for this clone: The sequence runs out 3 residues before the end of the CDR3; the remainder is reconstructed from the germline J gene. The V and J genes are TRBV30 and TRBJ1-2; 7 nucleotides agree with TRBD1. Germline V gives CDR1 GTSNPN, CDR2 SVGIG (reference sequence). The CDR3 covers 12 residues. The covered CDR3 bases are TGTGCCTGGAGAGCCGACAGGGAAAGG. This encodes CAWRADRER. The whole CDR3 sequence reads CAWRADRERYTF.

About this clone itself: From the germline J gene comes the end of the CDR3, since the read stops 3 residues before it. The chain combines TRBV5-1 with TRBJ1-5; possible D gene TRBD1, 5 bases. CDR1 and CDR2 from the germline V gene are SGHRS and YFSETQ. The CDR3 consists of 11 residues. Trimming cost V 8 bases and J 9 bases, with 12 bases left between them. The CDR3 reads CARGPSGPQHF. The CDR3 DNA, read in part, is TGCGCCAGGGGGCCATCAGGGCCC.

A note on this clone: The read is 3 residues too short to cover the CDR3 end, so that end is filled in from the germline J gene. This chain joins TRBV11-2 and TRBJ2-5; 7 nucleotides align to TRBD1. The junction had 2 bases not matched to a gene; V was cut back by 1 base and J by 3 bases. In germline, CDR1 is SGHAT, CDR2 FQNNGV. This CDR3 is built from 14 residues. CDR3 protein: CASSLGTGEETQYF. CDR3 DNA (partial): TGTGCCAGCAGCTTAGGTACAGGGGAAGAGACC.